Following are 16 T cell receptor beta chains from one sample sequenced in a study of blood T cells in healthy people across ages. The use of a sample-barcoded 5' primer and a J-beta primer mix characterized a second PCR of about 7 to 12 cycles. Each CDR3 protein is one row after TCRdb ran MiXCR on the 5' RACE reads. The sample holds 800,000 to 1,000,000 distinct CDR3 sequences, about 48% seen once. Sequencing was done on a sample of blood. The receptors come from a man aged 30-40 years in good health.

This clonotype was observed a handful of times. The chain has TRBV2 and TRBJ2-1, with TRBD1 as a possible D gene (6 bases). The CDR3 contains 11 residues. Trimming pared 4 bases from V and 14 bases from J, leaving 12 bases between. Per germline, CDR1 SNHLY and CDR2 FYNNEI. CDR3 sequence reads: CASSVAGEEFF. CDR3 DNA sequence: TGTGCCAGCAGTGTGGCAGGGGAAGAGTTCTTC.

This clonotype was found a few times. This chain connects TRBV12-3 or TRBV12-4 to TRBJ2-7; D perhaps matches TRBD1 (6 bases). The ends were cut back, 4 bases at V and 5 bases at J, with 9 bases in the middle. This CDR3 has 12 amino acids. The CDR3 DNA follows: TGTGCCAGCAGTTCCAGGGGAGACGAGCAGTACTTC. This encodes CASSSRGDEQYF.

This chain joins TRBV7-2 and TRBJ2-7, with 10 bases lining up with TRBD2. Trimming cost V 1 base and J 0 bases; bases outside gene matches: 6. Germline-derived CDR1 and CDR2 are SGHTA and FQGNSA. CDR3 length equals 17 residues. The CDR3 region has the DNA TGTGCCAGCAGCTTAGAGAGCGGGAGGGGTGCCTCCTACGAGCAGTACTTC. Its protein is CASSLESGRGASYEQYF.

This chain links TRBV3-1 with TRBJ1-4; D is unresolved. V lost 3 bases, J lost 5 bases, and 4 bases lay in between. This CDR3 has 12 residues. The germline gives CDR1 LGHDT, CDR2 YNNKEL (reference sequence). Here the CDR3 reads CASSQGNEKLFF. The CDR3 coding sequence is TGTGCCAGCAGCCAGGGAAATGAAAAACTGTTTTTT.

This clonotype was seen at least ten times. The genes are TRBV20-1 and TRBJ2-3, with D hard to call. This CDR3 comprises 14 residues. The germline gives CDR1 DFQATT, CDR2 SNEGSKA (reference sequence). V lost 1 base and J 0 bases, leaving 8 bases between the germline ends. The CDR3 sequence is CSARGPTSTDTQYF. Written as DNA, the CDR3 is TGCAGTGCTAGAGGTCCAACTAGCACAGATACGCAGTATTTT.

V gene TRBV10-3 combines with J gene TRBJ2-7, with D unresolved. Near its end, the DNA agrees better with TRBJ2-5, so the J call may be wrong. The CDR3 contains 14 residues. Germline V gene sequence: CDR1 ENHRY, CDR2 SYGVKD. In DNA, the CDR3 is TGTGCCATCAGTGAGTCGATAGTCGTAGAGACCCAGTACTTC. The encoded protein is CAISESIVVETQYF.

This clonotype has more than one count but fewer than ten. The rearrangement links TRBV6-5 to TRBJ2-1, with D tentatively TRBD1 (6 bases). CDR3 length: 13 amino acids. Germline CDR1 is MNHEY and CDR2 is SVGAGI. V lost 2 bases to trimming and J lost 12 bases, with 14 bases between them. The CDR3 spells CASSYDSVGGQFF. CDR3 DNA: TGTGCCAGCAGTTACGATTCCGTAGGGGGGCAGTTCTTC.

The chain joins TRBV14 to TRBJ2-3; tentative D call: TRBD1 (6 bases). The CDR3 is made up of 16 amino acids. Germline V gives CDR1 SGHDN, CDR2 FVKESK. The V end lost 1 base, the J end lost 4 bases, and 15 bases lay between the germline ends. CDR3 nucleotide sequence: TGTGCCAGCAGCCAAGTTTGGGGGCGCAACCCAGATACGCAGTATTTT. As protein: CASSQVWGRNPDTQYF.

This clonotype was observed at least ten times. The rearrangement joins TRBV10-3 to TRBJ1-2; possibly TRBD1 for D (6 bases). The V end lost 6 bases, the J end lost 5 bases, and 16 bases lay between the germline ends. This CDR3 contains 14 residues. CDR1 is ENHRY, CDR2 SYGVKD, per germline. CDR3 sequence (DNA): TGTGCCATCAGCGCCTTACAGGGACGGTATGGCTACACCTTC. This encodes CAISALQGRYGYTF.

This clonotype was counted only a few times. The genes are TRBV7-2 and TRBJ1-2, with D possibly being TRBD1 (5 bases). The CDR3 totals 15 residues. Germline V lookup: CDR1 SGHTA, CDR2 FQGNSA. The V and J ends lost 1 base and 4 bases respectively, with 13 bases between them. As DNA, the CDR3 is TGTGCCAGCAGCTTAGGCCAGGGAATTATCTATGGCTACACCTTC. This gives the protein CASSLGQGIIYGYTF.

This clonotype has a handful of counts. The chain has TRBV20-1 and TRBJ2-3; D tentatively reads TRBD1 or TRBD2 (5 bases each). The ends were cut back, 0 bases at V and 2 bases at J, with 12 bases in the middle. Germline assignment: CDR1 DFQATT and CDR2 SNEGSKA (reference sequence). This CDR3 has 15 amino acids. The CDR3 region is CSAREWGTLTDTQYF. The CDR3 DNA sequence: TGCAGTGCTAGAGAATGGGGGACCCTCACAGATACGCAGTATTTT.

This clonotype turned up a few times. This chain connects TRBV27 to TRBJ1-5; D not resolved. Germline V gene sequence: CDR1 MNHEY, CDR2 SMNVEV (reference sequence). V dropped 2 bases and J dropped 5 bases, with 7 bases sitting between them. CDR3 length: 13 amino acids. The CDR3 region has the DNA TGTGCCAGCAGTTTACGGTCCGATCAGCCCCAGCATTTT. It is translated as CASSLRSDQPQHF.

This clonotype showed up just a few times. V is TRBV7-2 and J is TRBJ1-5; D ambiguous. V was cut by 3 bases and J by 1 base, with 10 bases left in between. Per germline, CDR1 SGHTA and CDR2 FQGNSA. The CDR3 is made up of 15 amino acids. The CDR3, as DNA: TGTGCCAGCAGCTTGACGGGGATGAGCAATCAGCCCCAGCATTTT. Translated, it gives CASSLTGMSNQPQHF.

This clonotype was detected ten times or more. The chain links TRBV20-1 to TRBJ2-7, with D perhaps matching TRBD2 (6 bases). Trimming took 3 bases from V and 2 from J, leaving 14 bases between them. This CDR3 spans 14 amino acids. From germline, CDR1 is DFQATT and CDR2 SNEGSKA (reference sequence). CDR3 DNA sequence: TGCAGTGCTAGGGAGGAGGGTATCCCCTACGAGCAGTACTTC. This encodes CSAREEGIPYEQYF.

The CDR3 DNA follows: TGTGCCAGCAGCCTGTCGAGATGGGGTGACACTGAAGCTTTCTTT. Amino acid sequence: CASSLSRWGDTEAFF. The rearrangement uses TRBV7-2 and TRBJ1-1; D is uncertain. V was clipped by 5 bases and J by 3 bases, with 16 bases between them. CDR1 is SGHTA and CDR2 is FQGNSA in the germline V gene. The CDR3 runs to 15 residues.

As concerns this clonotype: Its ends do not fully match the called genes, so a read error is possible. The rearrangement links TRBV6-5 to TRBJ2-7; tentative D call: TRBD2 (6 bases). This CDR3 has 18 residues. Germline values: CDR1 MNHEY, CDR2 SVGAGI. CDR3 in DNA: TGTGCCAGCAGTTACGGGAAGCCAGCGGGCCCGTCGTCCTCCGAGCAGTACTTC. Protein sequence: CASSYGKPAGPSSSEQYF.